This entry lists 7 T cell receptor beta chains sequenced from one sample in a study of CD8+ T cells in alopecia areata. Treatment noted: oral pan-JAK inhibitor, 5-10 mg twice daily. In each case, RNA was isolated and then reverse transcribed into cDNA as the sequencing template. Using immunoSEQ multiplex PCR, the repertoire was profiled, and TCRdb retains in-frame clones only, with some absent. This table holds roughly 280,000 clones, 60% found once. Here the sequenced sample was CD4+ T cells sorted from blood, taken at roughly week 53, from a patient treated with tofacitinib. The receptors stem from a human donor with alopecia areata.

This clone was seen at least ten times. This chain's CDR3 is CASSPRGLAGESYNEQFF. The DNA for the CDR3 is TGTGCCAGCAGCCCTCGCGGACTAGCGGGGGAGTCCTACAATGAGCAGTTCTTC. The V call is TRBV11-2, the J call TRBJ2-1; 13 bases match TRBD2. The CDR3 contains 18 residues. V dropped 5 bases and J dropped 1; count of bases not matched to a gene: 8. Germline CDR1 SGHAT, CDR2 FQNNGV.

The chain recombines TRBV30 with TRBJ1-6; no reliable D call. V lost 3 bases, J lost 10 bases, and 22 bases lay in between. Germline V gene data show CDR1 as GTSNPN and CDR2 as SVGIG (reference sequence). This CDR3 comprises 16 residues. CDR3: CAWSPLPPHHESPLHF. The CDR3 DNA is TGTGCCTGGAGCCCACTGCCCCCACACCATGAGTCACCCCTCCACTTT.

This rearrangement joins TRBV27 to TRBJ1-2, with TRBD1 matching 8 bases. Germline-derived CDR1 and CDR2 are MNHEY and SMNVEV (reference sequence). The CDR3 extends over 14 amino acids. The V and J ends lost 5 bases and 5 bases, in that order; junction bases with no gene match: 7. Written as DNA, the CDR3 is TGTGCCAGCAGTAAAGACAGGACAGGGTATGGCTACACCTTC. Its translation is CASSKDRTGYGYTF.

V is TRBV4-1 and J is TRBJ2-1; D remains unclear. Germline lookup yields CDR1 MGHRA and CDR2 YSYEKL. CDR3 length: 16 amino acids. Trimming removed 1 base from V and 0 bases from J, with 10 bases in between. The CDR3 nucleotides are TGCGCCAGCAGCCAAGGTTCACAGTCCTCCTACAATGAGCAGTTCTTC. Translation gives CASSQGSQSSYNEQFF.

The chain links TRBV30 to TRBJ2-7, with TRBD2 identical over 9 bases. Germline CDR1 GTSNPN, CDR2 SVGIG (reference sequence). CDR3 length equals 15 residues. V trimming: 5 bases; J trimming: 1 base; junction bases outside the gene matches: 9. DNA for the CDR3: TGTGCCTGGGGACTGGGACTAGCACCGTCCTACGAGCAGTACTTC. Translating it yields CAWGLGLAPSYEQYF. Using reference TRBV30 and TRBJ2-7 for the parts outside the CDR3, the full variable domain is SQTIHQWPATLVQPVGSPLSLECTVEGTSNPNLYWYRQAAGRGLQLLFYSVGIGQISSEVPQNLSASRPQDRQFILSSKKLLLSDSGFYLCAWGLGLAPSYEQYFGPGTRLTVT.

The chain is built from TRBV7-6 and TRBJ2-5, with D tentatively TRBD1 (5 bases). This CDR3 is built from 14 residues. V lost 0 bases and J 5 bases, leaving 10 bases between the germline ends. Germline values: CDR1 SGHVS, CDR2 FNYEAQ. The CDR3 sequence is CASSLAPGLETQYF. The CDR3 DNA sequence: TGTGCCAGCAGCTTAGCCCCAGGGTTGGAGACCCAGTACTTC. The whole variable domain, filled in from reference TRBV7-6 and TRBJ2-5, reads GAGVSQSPRYKVTKRGQDVALRCDPISGHVSLYWYRQALGQGPEFLTYFNYEAQQDKSGLPNDRFSAERPEGSISTLTIQRTEQRDSAMYRCASSLAPGLETQYFGPGTRLLVL.

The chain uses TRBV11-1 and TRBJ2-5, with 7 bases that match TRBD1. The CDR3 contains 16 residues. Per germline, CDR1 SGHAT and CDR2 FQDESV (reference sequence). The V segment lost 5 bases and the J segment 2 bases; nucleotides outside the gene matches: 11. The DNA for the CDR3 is TGTGCCAGCAGCAACCCCGGCAGGGGGAGACAAGAGACCCAGTACTTC. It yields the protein CASSNPGRGRQETQYF.